This T cell receptor (beta chain) is from a study of shared clonotypes between healthy human individuals. Study observations and caveats: Clonotypes which were not shared had lower generation probabilities than clonotypes that all four donors shared. On the whole, naive subsets had larger estimated richness than memory subsets had. Genetic and exposure-history diversity was limited by the few donors.

Clones were sequenced by immunoSEQ multiplex PCR, and TCRdb holds only the in-frame ones, with some missing. The data hold 600,000 to 750,000 clones, with about 92% observed a single time. On this clone: Antigen unknown.

Sequenced sample: memory CD8+ T cells from PBMCs. Subset indicated: CD45RO+ cells pooled with CCR7-negative TemRA cells. The receptor's source is a man between 18 and 29 years old in good health. Some clones in this sample may be carry-over from other donors' samples.

In DNA form, the CDR3 reads TGTGCCAGCACCCTGGCGGGCAGGGGAGAGACCCAGTACTTC. Encoded protein: CASTLAGRGETQYF. V gene TRBV11-2 combines with J gene TRBJ2-5; D possibly corresponds to TRBD1 (6 bases). Germline lookup yields CDR1 SGHAT and CDR2 FQNNGV. V lost 7 bases and J lost 4, with 16 bases in between. The CDR3 is 14 amino acids. Filled out from reference TRBV11-2 and TRBJ2-5, the complete variable domain reads EAGVAQSPRYKIIEKRQSVAFWCNPISGHATLYWYQQILGQGPKLLIQFQNNGVVDDSQLPKDRFSAERLKGVDSTLKIQPAKLEDSAVYLCASTLAGRGETQYFGPGTRLLVL.